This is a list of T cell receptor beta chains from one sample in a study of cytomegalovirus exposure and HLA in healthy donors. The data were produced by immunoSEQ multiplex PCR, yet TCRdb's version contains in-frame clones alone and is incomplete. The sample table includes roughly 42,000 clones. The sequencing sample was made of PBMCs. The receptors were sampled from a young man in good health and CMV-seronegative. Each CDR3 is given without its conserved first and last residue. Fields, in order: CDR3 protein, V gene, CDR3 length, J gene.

CDR3: ASSVGASVSPEAF; V: TRBV9; length: 13; J: TRBJ1-1
CDR3: AWRQGSYEQY; V: TRBV30; length: 10; J: TRBJ2-7
CDR3: ASSSQFKGLADYEQY; V: TRBV13; length: 15; J: TRBJ2-7
CDR3: ASSPTGPYEQY; V: TRBV7-9; length: 11; J: TRBJ2-7
CDR3: SVGPRSRASNGYT; V: TRBV29-1; length: 13; J: TRBJ1-2
CDR3: ASSQGDSNYNEQF; V: TRBV4-1; length: 13; J: TRBJ2-1
CDR3: ASSPRAGANYGYT; V: TRBV4-3; length: 13; J: TRBJ1-2
CDR3: ASSETSGSSGELF; V: TRBV6-4; length: 13; J: TRBJ2-2
CDR3: ASSYSGGGPGNTIY; V: TRBV6-5; length: 14; J: TRBJ1-3
CDR3: ASSKAIEDRVGNEQF; V: TRBV21-1; length: 15; J: TRBJ2-1
CDR3: ASSLLPGVIYEQY; V: TRBV7-8; length: 13; J: TRBJ2-7
CDR3: ASSPPGTSGINEQF; V: TRBV4-2; length: 14; J: TRBJ2-1
CDR3: ASSKQGDYGYT; V: TRBV7-3; length: 11; J: TRBJ1-2
CDR3: ASSLAGTGREQY; V: TRBV7-9; length: 12; J: TRBJ2-7
CDR3: ASSPDLRETQY; V: TRBV11-2; length: 11; J: TRBJ2-5
CDR3: ASSDSGKVYGYT; V: TRBV6-1; length: 12; J: TRBJ1-2
CDR3: SVVRQGNYGYT; V: TRBV29-1; length: 11; J: TRBJ1-2
CDR3: ASSTTGTGDYEQY; V: TRBV28; length: 13; J: TRBJ2-7
CDR3: ASSPRQGRGSGANVLT; V: TRBV18; length: 16; J: TRBJ2-6
CDR3: ASRRTGAGTDTQY; V: TRBV4-2; length: 13; J: TRBJ2-3
CDR3: ASSTFGTGREAF; V: TRBV19; length: 12; J: TRBJ1-1
CDR3: ASSYSPTGETDEQF; V: TRBV6-5; length: 14; J: TRBJ2-1
CDR3: ASSRLANNEKLF; V: TRBV18; length: 12; J: TRBJ1-4
CDR3: ASSYRQNYGYT; V: TRBV6-5; length: 11; J: TRBJ1-2
CDR3: AISYTTGYEQY; V: TRBV10-3; length: 11; J: TRBJ2-7
CDR3: ATSRGLDRNRNQPQH; V: TRBV15; length: 15; J: TRBJ1-5
CDR3: ASSIAGRYEQY; V: TRBV19; length: 11; J: TRBJ2-7
CDR3: ASSVGTSANNEQF; V: TRBV9; length: 13; J: TRBJ2-1
CDR3: ASSLSGQARAF; V: TRBV5-1; length: 11; J: TRBJ1-1
CDR3: ASSERDRPHQPQH; V: TRBV25-1; length: 13; J: TRBJ1-5
CDR3: ASSPWDSAYEQY; V: TRBV9; length: 12; J: TRBJ2-7
CDR3: AREMGTGGTEAF; V: TRBV19; length: 12; J: TRBJ1-1
CDR3: SVGHRGYAIPGYT; V: TRBV29-1; length: 13; J: TRBJ1-2
CDR3: AWSRSSGSYEQY; V: TRBV30; length: 12; J: TRBJ2-7
CDR3: ASSMGLAVGYDQY; V: TRBV19; length: 13; J: TRBJ2-5
CDR3: ASSLAGVADTQY; V: TRBV19; length: 12; J: TRBJ2-3
CDR3: ASSHSTGGKYGYT; V: TRBV6-1; length: 13; J: TRBJ1-2
CDR3: AWSALYGYT; V: TRBV30; length: 9; J: TRBJ1-2
CDR3: ASSQDLAGTTGELF; V: TRBV4-3; length: 14; J: TRBJ2-2
CDR3: ASSLVVNSRTNYGYT; V: TRBV7-9; length: 15; J: TRBJ1-2
CDR3: ASSFSDGGYGYT; V: TRBV7-9; length: 12; J: TRBJ1-2
CDR3: ASSPKGTGGRITEAF; V: TRBV5-4; length: 15; J: TRBJ1-1
CDR3: AISEWTGDTYEQY; V: TRBV10-3; length: 13; J: TRBJ2-7
CDR3: ASSESGRGQGNSPLH; V: TRBV25-1; length: 15; J: TRBJ1-6
CDR3: ASSQGQGKDSPLH; V: TRBV4-2; length: 13; J: TRBJ1-6
CDR3: SASQGETQY; V: TRBV20-1; length: 9; J: TRBJ2-5
CDR3: ASSRTVNTEAF; V: TRBV21-1; length: 11; J: TRBJ1-1
CDR3: ASSPTRVPETQY; V: TRBV6-5; length: 12; J: TRBJ2-5
CDR3: SVIRREGVYEQY; V: TRBV29-1; length: 12; J: TRBJ2-7
CDR3: AIGSLTGSPQPQH; V: TRBV10-3; length: 13; J: TRBJ1-5
CDR3: ASTILAVQETQY; V: TRBV11-2; length: 12; J: TRBJ2-5
CDR3: ASSYFRDAGGYT; V: TRBV6-5; length: 12; J: TRBJ1-2
CDR3: ASSLTGTSGSYEQY; V: TRBV19; length: 14; J: -